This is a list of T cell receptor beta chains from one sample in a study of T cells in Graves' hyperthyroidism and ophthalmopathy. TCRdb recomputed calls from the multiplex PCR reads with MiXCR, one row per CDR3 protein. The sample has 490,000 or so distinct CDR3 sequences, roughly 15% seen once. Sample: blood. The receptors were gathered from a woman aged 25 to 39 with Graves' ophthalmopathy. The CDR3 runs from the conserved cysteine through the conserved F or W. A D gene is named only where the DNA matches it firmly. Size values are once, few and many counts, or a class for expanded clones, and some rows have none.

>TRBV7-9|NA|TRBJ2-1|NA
CASSRSGQFF
TGTGCCAGCAGCCGTTCCGGGCAGTTCTTC
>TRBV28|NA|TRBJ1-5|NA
CASTPRHGNQPQHF
TGTGCCAGCACCCCCCGCCATGGCAATCAGCCCCAGCATTTT
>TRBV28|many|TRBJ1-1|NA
CASSIQNTEAFF
TGTGCCAGCAGTATACAGAACACTGAAGCTTTCTTT
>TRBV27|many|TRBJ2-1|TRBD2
CASSTWTSGANEQFF
TGTGCCAGCAGTACATGGACTAGCGGGGCGAATGAGCAGTTCTTC
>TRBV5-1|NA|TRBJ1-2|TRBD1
CASSSRQGLNYGYTF
TGCGCCAGCAGCTCGCGACAGGGCCTCAACTATGGCTACACCTTC
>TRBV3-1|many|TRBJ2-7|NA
CASSQQGTGEQYF
TGTGCCAGCAGCCAACAGGGAACGGGGGAGCAGTACTTC
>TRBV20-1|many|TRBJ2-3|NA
CSARDPSPGSTDTQYF
TGCAGTGCTAGAGACCCGTCCCCTGGTAGCACAGATACGCAGTATTTT
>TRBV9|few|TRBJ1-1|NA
CASSVGGRNTEAFF
TGTGCCAGCAGCGTGGGGGGTCGGAACACTGAAGCTTTCTTT
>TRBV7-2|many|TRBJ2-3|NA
CASSPESVIVDTQYF
TGTGCCAGCAGCCCAGAAAGCGTGATTGTTGATACGCAGTATTTT
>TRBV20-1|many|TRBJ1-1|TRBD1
CSARGTGGNTEAFF
TGCAGTGCTAGAGGGACAGGGGGCAACACTGAAGCTTTCTTT
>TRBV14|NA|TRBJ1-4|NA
CASSQFRSEKLFF
TGTGCCAGCAGCCAATTCCGCAGCGAAAAACTGTTTTTT
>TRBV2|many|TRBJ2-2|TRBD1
CASQRDSKRTGELFF
TGTGCCAGCCAACGGGACAGCAAAAGGACCGGGGAGCTGTTTTTT
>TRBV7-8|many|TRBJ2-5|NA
CASSPGRGETQYF
TGTGCCAGCAGTCCGGGGAGGGGGGAGACCCAGTACTTC
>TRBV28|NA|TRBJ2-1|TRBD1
CAIMTGATLEQFF
TGTGCCATTATGACAGGGGCGACTTTGGAGCAGTTCTTC
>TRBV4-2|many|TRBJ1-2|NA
CASSQDRGDYGYTF
TGTGCCAGCAGCCAAGATCGGGGTGACTATGGCTACACCTTC
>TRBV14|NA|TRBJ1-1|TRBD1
CASSLNGQTGGFFVEAFF
TGTGCCAGCAGCTTGAACGGACAGACAGGGGGATTTTTTGTTGAAGCTTTCTTT
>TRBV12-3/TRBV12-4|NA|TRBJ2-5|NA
CASTPGEETQYF
TGTGCCAGCACACCGGGGGAAGAGACCCAGTACTTC
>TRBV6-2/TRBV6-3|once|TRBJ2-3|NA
CASSYDTRGSVSQYF
TGTGCCAGCAGTTACGACACTCGGGGGAGCGTGTCGCAGTATTTT
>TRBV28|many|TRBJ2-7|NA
CASSLSRYEQYF
TGTGCCAGCAGTTTATCCCGGTACGAGCAGTACTTC
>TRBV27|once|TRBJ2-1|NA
CASSPGPGRGNEQFF
TGTGCCAGCAGTCCGGGCCCGGGACGCGGCAATGAGCAGTTCTTC
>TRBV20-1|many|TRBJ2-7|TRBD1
CSARDGTAEQYF
TGCAGTGCTAGAGATGGGACAGCCGAGCAGTACTTC
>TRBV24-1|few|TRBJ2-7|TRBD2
CATSDGTSGSYEQYF
TGTGCCACCAGTGACGGGACTAGCGGTTCCTACGAGCAGTACTTC
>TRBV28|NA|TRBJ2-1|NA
CASSLSLYYNEQFF
TGTGCCAGCAGTTTATCTCTCTACTACAATGAGCAGTTCTTC
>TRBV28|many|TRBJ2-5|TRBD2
CASRGLVETQYF
TGTGCCAGCAGGGGACTAGTGGAGACCCAGTACTTC
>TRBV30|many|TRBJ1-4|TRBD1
CAWSGVRGRFNEKLFF
TGTGCCTGGAGTGGAGTCAGGGGGCGGTTTAATGAAAAACTGTTTTTT